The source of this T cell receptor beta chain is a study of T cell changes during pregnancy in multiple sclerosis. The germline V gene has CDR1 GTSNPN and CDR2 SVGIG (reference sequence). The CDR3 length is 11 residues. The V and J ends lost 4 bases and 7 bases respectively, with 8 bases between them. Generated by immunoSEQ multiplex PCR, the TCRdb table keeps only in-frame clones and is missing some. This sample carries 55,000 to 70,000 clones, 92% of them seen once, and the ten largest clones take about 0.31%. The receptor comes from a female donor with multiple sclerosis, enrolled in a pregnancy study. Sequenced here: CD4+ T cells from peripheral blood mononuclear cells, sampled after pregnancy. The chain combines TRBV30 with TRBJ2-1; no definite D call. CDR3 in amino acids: CAWTLLNEQFF. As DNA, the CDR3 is TGTGCCTGGACTCTCCTAAATGAGCAGTTCTTC.